Sequencing of this TCR beta chain was carried out in a study of early T cells in non-severe SARS-CoV-2 infection. Findings and limits, study-wide: Matches to VDJdb favored anti-spike CD8 responses and missed private and CD4 specificities.

Attachment of unique molecular identifiers was made to individual cDNA molecules. TCRdb fed the 5' RACE reads into MiXCR, producing one record per CDR3 protein. The sample gives 45,000 to 70,000 distinct CDR3 sequences, under 7.5% of which show up once; 3.5% to 4% is in the top ten. Germline CDR1 KGHSH, CDR2 LQKENI. This CDR3 has 14 amino acids. The V end lost 1 base, the J end lost 0 bases, and 7 bases lay between the germline ends. To note about this clonotype: Its antigen is not known.

The chain combines TRBV18 with TRBJ2-7; D remains unclear. The sample was whole blood. The sequence was collected from an adult who was a healthcare worker with PCR-confirmed SARS-CoV-2 infection or an uninfected control (not recorded which). The CDR3 region is CASSPRTGSYEQYF. DNA for the CDR3: TGTGCCAGCTCACCACGGACGGGCTCCTACGAGCAGTACTTC.